The 14 T cell receptor beta chains given below trace back to one sample, sequenced in a study of T cells in Graves' hyperthyroidism and ophthalmopathy. The CDR3 regions of TCR beta were amplified from RNA transcripts. HTBI primers drove first-round RT-PCR of the TCR CDR3. TCRdb itself ran the multiplex PCR reads through MiXCR, one entry per CDR3 protein. This sample has roughly 350,000 distinct CDR3 sequences, with roughly an eighth found just once. Material for sequencing was blood. Receptors originate from a woman in her thirties or forties with Graves' ophthalmopathy.

This chain links TRBV5-4 with TRBJ2-2; possibly TRBD2 for D (5 bases). The CDR3 consists of 16 residues. Germline values: CDR1 SGHNT, CDR2 YYREEE (reference sequence). V dropped 4 bases and J dropped 1 base, with 14 bases sitting between them. The CDR3 sequence: CASSPAERRNTGELFF. The CDR3 region has the DNA TGTGCCAGCAGCCCCGCCGAGCGGAGGAACACCGGGGAGCTGTTTTTT.

This clonotype has more than one count but fewer than ten. The chain uses TRBV10-1 and TRBJ2-5, with D perhaps assigned TRBD1 or TRBD2 (5 bases each). Germline V lookup: CDR1 WNHNN, CDR2 SYGVQD (reference sequence). CDR3 length: 12 residues. V was cut by 0 bases and J by 7 bases, with 6 bases left in between. CDR3 nucleotides: TGCGCCAGCAGTGAGTCGAGGGGGACCCAGTACTTC. It encodes CASSESRGTQYF.

Ten or more counts support this clonotype. The J gene is TRBJ1-5, the V gene TRBV5-1; perhaps TRBD1 as D (5 bases). Trimming took 1 base from V and 6 from J, leaving 14 bases between them. The CDR3 runs 15 residues. CDR1 is SGHRS, CDR2 YFSETQ, per germline. The CDR3 loop reads CASSLNGGQGQPQHF. In DNA form, the CDR3 reads TGCGCCAGCAGCTTGAATGGGGGTCAGGGTCAGCCCCAGCATTTT. Full variable domain (rest looked up from reference TRBV5-1 and TRBJ1-5): KAGVTQTPRYLIKTRGQQVTLSCSPISGHRSVSWYQQTPGQGLQFLFEYFSETQRNKGNFPGRFSGRQFSNSRSEMNVSTLELGDSALYLCASSLNGGQGQPQHFGDGTRLSIL.

This clonotype was detected ten times or more. J is TRBJ2-2 and V is TRBV6-1; the D gene is possibly TRBD1 (6 bases). The ends were cut back, 6 bases at V and 3 bases at J, with 17 bases in the middle. Germline V CDR1 and CDR2: MNHNS, SASEGT. This CDR3 spans 16 amino acids. The CDR3: CASSVTGSHDTGELFF. CDR3 nucleotide sequence: TGTGCCAGCAGCGTGACAGGATCCCACGACACCGGGGAGCTGTTTTTT.

The chain couples TRBV5-5 to TRBJ1-2, with 7 positions matching TRBD1. Germline V gene lookup returns CDR1 SGHKS and CDR2 YYEKEE (reference sequence). The CDR3 contains 15 residues. J gave up 4 bases and V 4 bases, and 10 bases lay outside the gene matches. The CDR3 DNA follows: TGTGCCAGCAGCCGAGAGGGACAGACCCTCTATGGCTACACCTTC. Translating gives CASSREGQTLYGYTF.

Only a few counts were recorded for this clonotype. V usage is TRBV20-1 and J usage is TRBJ2-3; 8 bases are a match to TRBD2. This CDR3 region has 14 residues. V shed 4 bases, J shed 4 bases, and the junction held 7 bases outside the gene matches. Germline CDR1 is DFQATT and CDR2 is SNEGSKA (reference sequence). The CDR3 DNA follows: TGCAGTGCTAAAAGCGGGGGAATGGCAGATACGCAGTATTTT. Translating gives CSAKSGGMADTQYF.

The rearrangement links TRBV19 to TRBJ1-3, with a tentative D call TRBD1 (6 bases). CDR3 length: 14 amino acids. Trimming took 9 bases from V and 1 from J, leaving 13 bases between them. Germline V gives CDR1 LNHDA, CDR2 SQIVND (reference sequence). The CDR3 reads CASSGGRSGNTIYF. For the CDR3, the DNA is TGTGCCAGCTCCGGGGGGCGGTCTGGAAACACCATATATTTT.

The chain carries TRBV20-1 and TRBJ2-3, with 10 bases that match TRBD2. Unmatched junction bases numbered 3, after V lost 4 bases and J lost 2 bases. CDR1 is DFQATT and CDR2 is SNEGSKA in the germline V gene (reference sequence). This CDR3 is 14 amino acids long. CDR3 DNA: TGCAGTGCTACTAGCGGGGGAAACACAGATACGCAGTATTTT. As protein: CSATSGGNTDTQYF.

CDR3 sequence (DNA): TGTGCCAGCAGTTCCGGGACAGGGGACTACGAGCAGTACTTC. It codes for CASSSGTGDYEQYF. The chain employs TRBV27 and TRBJ2-7; 10 bases are a match to TRBD1. The junction had 3 bases not matched to a gene; V was cut back by 4 bases and J by 3 bases. Germline V lookup: CDR1 MNHEY, CDR2 SMNVEV (reference sequence). The CDR3 contains 14 residues.

The chain recombines TRBV6-1 with TRBJ1-5, with unresolved D. Germline lookup yields CDR1 MNHNS and CDR2 SASEGT. V lost 6 bases to trimming and J lost 6 bases, with 12 bases between them. This CDR3 comprises 13 residues. The CDR3 DNA reads as TGTGCCAGCAGGGTTTCAAGGGCTCAGCCCCAGCATTTT. Translation gives CASRVSRAQPQHF.

In its sample, this clonotype was seen many times. An end of the junction differs from the germline gene, which may be a read error. The rearrangement uses TRBV12-3 or TRBV12-4 and TRBJ2-3; TRBD1 might be the D (6 bases). The CDR3 is 16 residues long. The CDR3, as DNA: TGTACCAGCAGTAGGGGGAGTCTTAGACGCACAGATACGCAGTATTTT. Its protein is CTSSRGSLRRTDTQYF.

This clonotype was detected many times. The V gene is TRBV30, the J gene TRBJ2-7, with 8 bases matching TRBD2. J lost 5 bases, V lost 3 bases, and 15 bases had no gene match. CDR3 size: 16 residues. Germline V gene sequence: CDR1 GTSNPN, CDR2 SVGIG (reference sequence). CDR3 coding DNA: TGTGCCTGGAGCGAGCTTCTAAAGCGGGAGAATGACGAGCAGTACTTC. Translated, it gives CAWSELLKRENDEQYF.

Details on this clonotype: One junction end does not reproduce the germline sequence, and a read error may be involved. J is TRBJ1-3 and V is TRBV13; TRBD1 matches 7 bases. CDR1 is PRHDT and CDR2 is FYEKMQ in the germline V gene (reference sequence). The CDR3 consists of 15 residues. DNA of the CDR3: TGTTCCAGCAGCTACAGGGGAACTTCTGGAAACACCATATATTTT. It encodes CSSSYRGTSGNTIYF.

This clonotype showed up many times. The chain carries TRBV6-1 and TRBJ1-4; 7 bases are a match to TRBD1. The V and J ends lost 2 bases and 6 bases, in that order; junction bases with no gene match: 3. From germline, CDR1 is MNHNS and CDR2 SASEGT. This CDR3 contains 14 residues. CDR3 sequence (DNA): TGTGCCAGCAGTGAATCAGGGGGATATGAAAAACTGTTTTTT. Its protein is CASSESGGYEKLFF.